Below are 28 T cell receptor beta chains sequenced from a single sample in a study of cytomegalovirus exposure and HLA in healthy donors. PCR primers comprised 60 Vbeta and 13 Jbeta primers. Measured with immunoSEQ multiplex PCR; TCRdb has only the in-frame clones, and not every one. Here the sample spans 100,000 to 150,000 clones, around four fifths being singletons. Sequenced sample: PBMCs. These receptors were obtained from a boy under 18 in good health and CMV-seronegative.

The chain links TRBV7-3 to TRBJ2-5; D gene unclear. V was pared by 5 bases and J by 5 bases, with 18 bases between. There are 15 residues in the CDR3. The germline CDR1 and CDR2 sequences are SGHTA and FQGTGA. The CDR3 reads CASSPELWPTETQYF. CDR3 bases: TGTGCCAGCAGCCCGGAGCTTTGGCCTACCGAGACCCAGTACTTC.

This sequence joins TRBV4-1 and TRBJ2-5, with 9 nucleotides matching TRBD2. The germline V gene encodes CDR1 MGHRA and CDR2 YSYEKL. The J segment lost 5 bases and the V segment lost 0 bases, leaving 4 bases of the junction unmatched. The CDR3 has 15 amino acids. CDR3 residues: CASSQDSGSLETQYF. In DNA, the CDR3 is TGCGCCAGCAGCCAAGATAGCGGGAGTTTGGAGACCCAGTACTTC.

The chain employs TRBV19 and TRBJ1-4; 8 positions match TRBD1. The germline CDR1 and CDR2 sequences are LNHDA and SQIVND (reference sequence). This CDR3 is built from 17 residues. V dropped 7 bases and J dropped 3; count of bases not matched to a gene: 13. CDR3 protein: CASTVGQGAQSNEKLFF. Written as DNA, the CDR3 is TGTGCCAGTACCGTCGGGCAGGGGGCTCAGTCTAATGAAAAACTGTTTTTT. The complete variable domain, with remaining parts taken from reference TRBV19 and TRBJ1-4, reads DGGITQSPKYLFRKEGQNVTLSCEQNLNHDAMYWYRQDPGQGLRLIYYSQIVNDFQKGDIAEGYSVSREKKESFPLTVTSAQKNPTAFYLCASTVGQGAQSNEKLFFGSGTQLSVL.

This chain uses TRBV9 with TRBJ2-2, with a weak D call TRBD2 (5 bases). Germline CDR1 SGDLS, CDR2 YYNGEE. V dropped 0 bases and J dropped 9 bases, with 6 bases sitting between them. CDR3 length: 12 amino acids. The chain's CDR3 is CASSVGTWELFF. DNA of the CDR3: TGTGCCAGCAGCGTAGGGACTTGGGAGCTGTTTTTT.

V is TRBV2 and J is TRBJ2-3, with 10 positions matching TRBD2. The CDR3 totals 19 residues. J was trimmed by 0 bases and V by 5 bases; bases with no gene match: 14. The V gene's germline CDR1 is SNHLY and CDR2 FYNNEI. CDR3 coding DNA: TGTGCCAGCAGTCGAACCGGCCAAGCGGGAGGGCCTAGCACAGATACGCAGTATTTT. Amino acid sequence: CASSRTGQAGGPSTDTQYF.

The chain is built from TRBV7-2 and TRBJ2-1; D might be TRBD2 (5 bases). There are 14 residues in the CDR3. CDR1 SGHTA and CDR2 FQGNSA come from the germline V gene. Trimming removed 4 bases at V and 3 bases at J, with 10 bases between. CDR3: CASSSSGLYNEQFF. CDR3 nucleotides: TGTGCCAGCAGCTCGAGCGGACTCTACAATGAGCAGTTCTTC.

The chain employs TRBV9 and TRBJ2-1, with 7 bases fitting TRBD2. Germline CDR1 is SGDLS and CDR2 is YYNGEE. This CDR3 comprises 17 residues. Losses at the gene ends were 0 bases for V and 5 bases for J; bases not matched to a gene: 11. CDR3 in amino acids: CASSVGAGAVLDNEQFF. The CDR3 DNA follows: TGTGCCAGCAGCGTAGGGGCGGGAGCGGTTCTCGACAATGAGCAGTTCTTC.

The chain employs TRBV4-3 and TRBJ2-2; TRBD1 aligns across 8 bases. V trimming: 1 base; J trimming: 7 bases; junction bases outside the gene matches: 8. In germline, CDR1 is LGHNA, CDR2 YSLEER. This CDR3 region has 16 residues. CDR3 protein: CASSQGNRGDGGELFF. CDR3 nucleotide sequence: TGCGCCAGCAGCCAAGGAAACAGGGGGGACGGCGGGGAGCTGTTTTTT.

The chain recombines TRBV18 with TRBJ2-3; no firm D call. Germline CDR1 KGHSH, CDR2 LQKENI. The V end lost 0 bases, the J end lost 6 bases, and 10 bases lay between the germline ends. This CDR3 comprises 14 residues. CDR3 amino acids: CASSPPQDTDTQYF. The CDR3 coding sequence is TGTGCCAGCTCACCACCGCAAGACACGGATACGCAGTATTTT.

This chain uses TRBV5-6 with TRBJ2-5; D remains ambiguous. The germline V gene encodes CDR1 SGHDT and CDR2 YYEEEE. The CDR3 runs 13 residues. V was clipped by 3 bases and J by 1 base, with 7 bases between them. The CDR3 is CASSWALQETQYF. CDR3 DNA sequence: TGTGCCAGCAGCTGGGCCCTCCAAGAGACCCAGTACTTC.

The gene calls are TRBV6-5 and TRBJ1-1; 8 positions match TRBD1. V shed 4 bases and J 1 base; nucleotides not matched to a gene: 2. This CDR3 spans 14 amino acids. The germline V gene has CDR1 MNHEY and CDR2 SVGAGI. DNA for the CDR3: TGTGCCAGCAGTTTAGACAGGGGGAACACTGAAGCTTTCTTT. This codes for CASSLDRGNTEAFF.

This clone showed up just once. This chain links TRBV5-4 with TRBJ2-5; 14 bases are shared with TRBD2. The CDR3 runs to 16 residues. Germline V gene sequence: CDR1 SGHNT, CDR2 YYREEE (reference sequence). J gave up 3 bases and V 3 bases, and 4 bases lay outside the gene matches. Written as DNA, the CDR3 is TGTGCCAGCAGCTCCTGGGGACTAGCGGGAGAAGAGACCCAGTACTTC. Protein: CASSSWGLAGEETQYF.

V usage is TRBV6-5 and J usage is TRBJ2-2; the match to TRBD1 covers 10 bases. J lost 6 bases, V lost 6 bases, and 7 bases had no gene match. There are 15 residues in the CDR3. The V gene's germline CDR1 is MNHEY and CDR2 SVGAGI. CDR3: CASSWTGGKPGELFF. Written as DNA, the CDR3 is TGTGCCAGCAGCTGGACAGGGGGAAAACCCGGGGAGCTGTTTTTT.

The V and J genes are TRBV10-3 and TRBJ2-1; 9 bases are a match to TRBD2. The germline V gene encodes CDR1 ENHRY and CDR2 SYGVKD. This CDR3 comprises 12 residues. V lost 6 bases, J lost 12 bases, and 6 bases stayed unmatched. The CDR3, as DNA: TGTGCCATCAGGAATAGCGGGAGAGGGCAGTTCTTC. Protein: CAIRNSGRGQFF.

J is TRBJ2-3 and V is TRBV4-1; 14 bases line up with TRBD2. The CDR3 has 16 amino acids. Germline V gene data show CDR1 as MGHRA and CDR2 as YSYEKL. V shed 2 bases, J shed 8 bases, and the junction held 6 bases outside the gene matches. CDR3: CASSQPGTSGRSTQYF. The CDR3 bases are TGCGCCAGCAGCCAACCCGGGACTAGCGGGAGAAGTACGCAGTATTTT.

The V call is TRBV27, the J call TRBJ1-2, with D possibly being TRBD1 (5 bases). The CDR3 runs 14 residues. The V gene's germline CDR1 is MNHEY and CDR2 SMNVEV (reference sequence). Trimming removed 6 bases from V and 4 bases from J, with 15 bases in between. The CDR3 here is CASRDIQVGYGYTF. The CDR3, as DNA: TGTGCCAGCAGGGACATACAAGTCGGCTATGGCTACACCTTC.

The chain uses TRBV27 and TRBJ2-7; D ambiguous. V shed 2 bases and J shed 5 bases, with 10 bases lying between them. The CDR3 consists of 13 residues. CDR1 MNHEY and CDR2 SMNVEV come from the germline V gene (reference sequence). Written as DNA, the CDR3 is TGTGCCAGCAGTTTACTCCCGAGCCACGAGCAGTACTTC. It encodes CASSLLPSHEQYF.

The V call is TRBV4-2, the J call TRBJ1-4; possible D gene TRBD1, 6 bases. The CDR3 extends over 17 amino acids. The V gene lost 1 base and the J gene lost 7 bases, with 19 bases spanning the gap. Germline lookup yields CDR1 LGHNA and CDR2 YNFKEQ. CDR3 sequence: CASSQVGPKEGGEKLFF. CDR3 bases: TGTGCCAGCAGCCAAGTAGGTCCCAAGGAAGGGGGTGAAAAACTGTTTTTT.

V is TRBV6-6 and J is TRBJ2-3; D is unclear. CDR1 is MNHNY and CDR2 is SVGAGI in the germline V gene (reference sequence). Trimming removed 4 bases from V and 2 bases from J, with 4 bases in between. There are 12 residues in the CDR3. The CDR3 nucleotides read TGTGCCAGCAGTTTACTCACAGATACGCAGTATTTT. Its translation is CASSLLTDTQYF.

This clone was detected a few times. The genes are TRBV27 and TRBJ2-3; 10 nucleotides line up with TRBD1. The germline V gene has CDR1 MNHEY and CDR2 SMNVEV (reference sequence). The CDR3 length is 17 residues. V was clipped by 5 bases and J by 3 bases; unmatched bases: 11. CDR3 residues: CASSLLLGQGETDTQYF. CDR3 bases: TGTGCCAGCAGTCTTCTGCTTGGACAGGGGGAGACAGATACGCAGTATTTT.

The gene calls are TRBV27 and TRBJ2-3, with TRBD2 identical over 7 bases. Germline CDR1 is MNHEY and CDR2 is SMNVEV (reference sequence). This CDR3 has 13 amino acids. V trimming: 7 bases; J trimming: 5 bases; junction bases outside the gene matches: 6. Here the CDR3 DNA reads TGTGCCAGCACCCGGTGGGGGGGAGATACGCAGTATTTT. As protein: CASTRWGGDTQYF.

J is TRBJ2-3 and V is TRBV19; weak D call: TRBD2 (5 bases). The germline CDR1 and CDR2 sequences are LNHDA and SQIVND (reference sequence). This CDR3 spans 14 amino acids. V was cut by 2 bases and J by 2 bases, with 8 bases left in between. DNA of the CDR3: TGTGCCAGTAGTATAAACGGACTCACAGATACGCAGTATTTT. This translates into CASSINGLTDTQYF. The entire variable domain, with the rest obtained from reference TRBV19 and TRBJ2-3, is as follows: DGGITQSPKYLFRKEGQNVTLSCEQNLNHDAMYWYRQDPGQGLRLIYYSQIVNDFQKGDIAEGYSVSREKKESFPLTVTSAQKNPTAFYLCASSINGLTDTQYFGPGTRLTVL.

This chain joins TRBV30 and TRBJ2-7; 7 bases are a match to TRBD2. This CDR3 region has 15 residues. V gave up 7 bases and J gave up 2 bases; unmatched junction bases: 14. In germline, CDR1 is GTSNPN, CDR2 SVGIG (reference sequence). CDR3 coding DNA: TGTGCCTATCAAACCCGCGGGAGCCGCGCCTACGAGCAGTACTTC. Translating it yields CAYQTRGSRAYEQYF. Supplemented by reference TRBV30 and TRBJ2-7, the full variable domain reads SQTIHQWPATLVQPVGSPLSLECTVEGTSNPNLYWYRQAAGRGLQLLFYSVGIGQISSEVPQNLSASRPQDRQFILSSKKLLLSDSGFYLCAYQTRGSRAYEQYFGPGTRLTVT.

This clone appeared a few times. The chain links TRBV4-3 to TRBJ2-7; D is possibly TRBD2 (5 bases). CDR1 LGHNA and CDR2 YSLEER come from the germline V gene. The length of the CDR3 is 13 residues. Trimming cost V 0 bases and J 7 bases, with 10 bases left between them. CDR3 coding DNA: TGCGCCAGCAGCCAAGATCGGTGGAGGGAGCAGTACTTC. This sequence encodes CASSQDRWREQYF.

This chain joins TRBV6-6 and TRBJ2-5; 7 bases are a match to TRBD2. Germline assignment: CDR1 MNHNY and CDR2 SVGAGI (reference sequence). J was trimmed by 5 bases and V by 5 bases; bases with no gene match: 8. The length of the CDR3 is 14 residues. CDR3: CASSRLGGSETQYF. The CDR3 DNA follows: TGTGCCAGCAGTAGACTAGGCGGGAGTGAGACCCAGTACTTC.

The rearrangement joins TRBV7-9 to TRBJ1-1, with D tentatively TRBD1 (5 bases). CDR3 size: 13 residues. Germline V lookup: CDR1 SEHNR, CDR2 FQNEAQ (reference sequence). V was pared by 11 bases and J by 0 bases, with 13 bases between. The CDR3 here is CALRGGMNTEAFF. In nucleotides, the CDR3 is TGTGCCCTCCGCGGGGGGATGAACACTGAAGCTTTCTTT.

A word on this clone: This CDR3 is also generated by other DNA sequences in the sample. The V call is TRBV7-9, the J call TRBJ2-7; maybe TRBD2 (6 bases). The germline V gene has CDR1 SEHNR and CDR2 FQNEAQ (reference sequence). The V end lost 5 bases, the J end lost 3 bases, and 11 bases lay between the germline ends. The CDR3 extends over 13 amino acids. As DNA, the CDR3 is TGTGCCAGCAGCCCTGGGGGGAGCTACGAGCAGTACTTC. Translating gives CASSPGGSYEQYF.

V and J are TRBV5-4 and TRBJ2-1; the D gene is possibly TRBD2 (6 bases). The germline gives CDR1 SGHNT, CDR2 YYREEE (reference sequence). The CDR3 is 16 residues long. V shed 4 bases and J shed 2 bases, with 16 bases lying between them. The CDR3 DNA reads TGTGCCAGCAGCCCCACCTCGGCGGGGACCTACAATGAGCAGTTCTTC. Its translation: CASSPTSAGTYNEQFF.